This T cell receptor (beta chain) was captured by sequencing in a study of blood T cell repertoires in COVID-19. Study-wide background: There were acute and convalescent COVID-19 samples, and they came from the United States, Italy and Spain. T cells, B-cell-depleted T cells, or PBMCs supplied cDNA or gDNA.

V was cut by 7 bases and J by 2 bases, with 23 bases left in between. Germline CDR1 is LNHDA and CDR2 is SQIVND (reference sequence). This CDR3 spans 17 amino acids. In the original workflow: Amplifying reference gene primers gave estimates of nucleated cell counts. Profiled with immunoSEQ multiplex PCR; TCRdb holds only in-frame clones, not every one. Clone size and V and J calls were adopted from that table, with D and trimming inferred from the DNA. The data hold tens of thousands of clones, with about 89% observed a single time. The genes are TRBV19 and TRBJ1-2; D is possibly TRBD1 (5 bases). This TCR was sampled from a man in his forties or fifties with active COVID-19. The sample was peripheral blood. This chain's CDR3 is CASTPNPGRLENYGYTF. The CDR3 DNA reads TGTGCCAGTACCCCAAACCCAGGGCGGCTCGAGAACTATGGCTACACCTTC. Full variable domain (outside the CDR3, taken from reference TRBV19 and TRBJ1-2): DGGITQSPKYLFRKEGQNVTLSCEQNLNHDAMYWYRQDPGQGLRLIYYSQIVNDFQKGDIAEGYSVSREKKESFPLTVTSAQKNPTAFYLCASTPNPGRLENYGYTFGSGTRLTVV.